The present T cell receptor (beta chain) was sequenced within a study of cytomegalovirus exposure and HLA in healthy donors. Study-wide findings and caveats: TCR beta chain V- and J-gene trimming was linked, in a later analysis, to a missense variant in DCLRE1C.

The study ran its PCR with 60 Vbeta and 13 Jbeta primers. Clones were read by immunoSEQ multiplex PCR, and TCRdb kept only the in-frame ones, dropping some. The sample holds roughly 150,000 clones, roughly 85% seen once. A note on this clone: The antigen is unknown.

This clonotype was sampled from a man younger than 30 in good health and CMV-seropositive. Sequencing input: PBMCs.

The CDR3: CASRQTYSYEQYF. CDR3 sequence (DNA): TGTGCCAGCAGGCAGACTTATTCCTACGAGCAGTACTTC. V usage is TRBV6-6 and J usage is TRBJ2-7; D call uncertain. The germline V and J ends were trimmed by 6 bases and 1 base, with 10 bases remaining between them. Germline lookup yields CDR1 MNHNY and CDR2 SVGAGI (reference sequence). The CDR3 covers 13 residues.